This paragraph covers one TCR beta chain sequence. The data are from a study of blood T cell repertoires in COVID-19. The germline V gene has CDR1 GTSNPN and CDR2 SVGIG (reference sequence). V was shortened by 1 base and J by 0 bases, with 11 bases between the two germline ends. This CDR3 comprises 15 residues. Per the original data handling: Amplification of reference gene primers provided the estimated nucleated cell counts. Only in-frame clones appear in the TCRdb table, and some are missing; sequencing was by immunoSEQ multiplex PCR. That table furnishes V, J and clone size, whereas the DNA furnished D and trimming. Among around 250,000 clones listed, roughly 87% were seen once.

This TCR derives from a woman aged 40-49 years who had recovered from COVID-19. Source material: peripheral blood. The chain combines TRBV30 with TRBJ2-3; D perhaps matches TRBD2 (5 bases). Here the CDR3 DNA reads TGTGCCTGGAGTGCTGGGCGGGCTAGCACAGATACGCAGTATTTT. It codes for CAWSAGRASTDTQYF.